This T cell receptor beta chain originates from a study of T cells in Graves' hyperthyroidism and ophthalmopathy (dated 2019 in TCRdb). General notes on the study: Peripheral blood was sampled at the time of initial diagnosis, prior to any treatment. Once sampling was done, hyperthyroidism patients were given methimazole at a starting dose of 30 mg daily, whereas ophthalmopathy patients were given high-dose intravenous methylprednisolone. The roughly 99 discovery patients were divided at random into training and test sets in a 7:3 ratio. In addition, the study compared T-cell repertoires in thyroid tissue and in blood from about 6 Graves' hyperthyroidism patients. An independent validation cohort of fewer than 20 hyperthyroidism patients and 17 patients who later progressed to ophthalmopathy tested prospective prediction of ophthalmopathy. A discovery cohort of about 95 patients, about 40 with Graves' ophthalmopathy and more than 55 with stable Graves' hyperthyroidism, was used to find distinguishing TCR V-J signatures. The paper describes TCR Vbeta CDR3 sequencing of roughly 130 peripheral blood samples, made up of 43 ophthalmopathy patients, some 80 hyperthyroidism patients and roughly 17 progressor patients. Summary of the overall study and its limitations: Blood samples also contained most of the expanded thyroid clonotypes (frequency above 0.001), which suggests that blood repertoires may reflect thyroid immune responses. No statistical method was used to fix the sample size in advance, and group allocation was not hidden from the investigators. In cross-validation, a model built on a 13 V-J signature told ophthalmopathy apart from stable hyperthyroidism with 85% to 90% sensitivity and 81% to 82% specificity, and in testing the same model reached 80%/75%. In validation, the model predicted progression to ophthalmopathy a median of about 5.9 months before onset, with approximately 70% sensitivity and roughly 77% specificity.

The TCR beta CDR3 regions were amplified from RNA transcripts. The first round of RT-PCR for the TCR CDR3 was performed with the HTBI primer set and the Qiagen OneStep RT-PCR kit. A second multiplex PCR round built the libraries, followed by size selection and purification. Sequencing of the libraries was done on an Illumina HiSeq2000 using paired-end 100 bp reads. Per the original workflow: SOAPnuke was used to process the raw data, with reads discarded if the reads contained adapters or uncalled bases, had a mean Phred below 15, or lacked an exact constant-primer or identifier match. High-quality paired reads were merged with COPE v1.2.5, and unique nucleotide sequences were defined as clonotypes. MiTCR v1.1 was used to align clonotypes to the IMGT TRBV, TRBD and TRBJ reference segments. Only V-J combinations with frequency above 0.0001, covering approximately 99% of repertoires, were analysed. The TCS score was defined as F50 (clonal expansion) divided by E x V (chaos), with BLOSUM62-based TCRdist calculated between CDR3 peptides within each V-J. Welch's t-statistics and random forest reduced roughly 500 V-J features to roughly 13, which were used in a naive Bayes classifier (R e1071). TCRdb reworked the public reads: Q25 trimming with fastp, MiXCR clone assembly, productive beta chains retained. Each entry is one CDR3 protein sequence, shown with its most common DNA and genes. In this record, the V and J calls reflect TCRdb's handling and not the investigators' own analysis. Here the sample has hundreds of thousands of distinct CDR3 sequences; roughly 15% occur a single time. About 30% of the sample is in the top ten clones.

Ophthalmopathy patients had moderately to severely active disease, Clinical Activity Score of at least 3, NOSPECS grade of at least 4, and duration under 3 months. Patients with uncontrolled infections, other autoimmune diseases, pregnancy or lactation were excluded. Clinical symptoms, serum thyroxine and TRAb, thyroid ultrasound, and orbital computed tomography formed the basis for the diagnoses. PBMCs were separated from roughly 10 ml of fresh peripheral blood using Ficoll-Paque density gradient centrifugation. Total RNA was extracted using Trizol reagent, and RNA quality was assessed on an Agilent 2100 Bioanalyzer. This clonotype occurred many times. This clone's antigen is unknown. No much larger clone is present one base from it, and per-base qualities are unavailable. V is trimmed back by 3 bases and J by 6 bases, and the junction contains 10 bases that no gene match accounts for. From its cysteine to its phenylalanine, the CDR3 spans 16 amino acids. Here the CDR3 DNA is all that survives: 48 bases in frame from base 1.

Here the chain combines TRBV12-3 or TRBV12-4 and TRBJ1-5, and TRBD1 aligns with 8 junction nucleotides. The receptor's source is a woman aged 18-29 years with Graves' ophthalmopathy. Sequenced: blood. The DNA reads as follows: TGTGCCAGCAGTTTGGGACAGGAGGCAAAGAGTCAGCCCCAGCATTTT. Translated, it gives CASSLGQEAKSQPQHF.